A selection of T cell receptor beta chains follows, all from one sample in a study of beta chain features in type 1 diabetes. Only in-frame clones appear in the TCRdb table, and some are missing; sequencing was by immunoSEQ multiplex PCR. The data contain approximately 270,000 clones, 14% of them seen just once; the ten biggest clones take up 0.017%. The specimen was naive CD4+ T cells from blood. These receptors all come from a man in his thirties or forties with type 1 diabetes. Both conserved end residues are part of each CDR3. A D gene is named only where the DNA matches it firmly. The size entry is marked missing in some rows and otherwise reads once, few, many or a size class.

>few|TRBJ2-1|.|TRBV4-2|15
CASSHSGSTGNEQFF
TGTGCCAGCAGCCATTCCGGCTCTACGGGCAATGAGCAGTTCTTC
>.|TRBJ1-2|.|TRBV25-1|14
CASSEWVSSGGYTF
TGTGCCAGCAGTGAATGGGTCTCATCGGGTGGCTACACCTTC
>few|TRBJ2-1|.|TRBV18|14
CASSPTAGANEQFF
TGTGCCAGCTCACCGACGGCGGGGGCCAATGAGCAGTTCTTC
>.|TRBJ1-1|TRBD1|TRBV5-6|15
CASSPSTGGNTEAFF
TGTGCCAGCAGCCCCTCCACAGGGGGGAACACTGAAGCTTTCTTT
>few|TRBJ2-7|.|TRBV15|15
CATSTRQALSYEQYF
TGTGCCACCAGCACTAGACAGGCCTTATCCTACGAGCAGTACTTC
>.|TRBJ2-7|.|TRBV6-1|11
CASSEGVGQYF
TGTGCCAGCAGTGAAGGCGTTGGGCAGTACTTC
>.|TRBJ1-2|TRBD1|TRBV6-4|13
CASSSRQGIGYTF
TGTGCCAGCAGTTCGAGACAGGGTATTGGCTACACCTTC
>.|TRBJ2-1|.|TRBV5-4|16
CASSLGGQSSYNEQFF
TGTGCCAGCAGCTTGGGGGGACAAAGCTCCTACAATGAGCAGTTCTTC
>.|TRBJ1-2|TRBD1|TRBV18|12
CASSPDRGGYTF
TGTGCCAGCTCACCTGACAGGGGCGGCTACACCTTC
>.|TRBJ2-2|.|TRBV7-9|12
CAGGVDTGELFF
TGTGCAGGGGGGGTCGACACCGGGGAGCTGTTTTTT
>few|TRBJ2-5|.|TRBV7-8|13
CASSLQVQETQYF
TGTGCCAGCAGCTTGCAGGTCCAAGAGACCCAGTACTTC
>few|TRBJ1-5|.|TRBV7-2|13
CASSLDWEQPQHF
TGTGCCAGCAGCTTAGATTGGGAGCAGCCCCAGCATTTT
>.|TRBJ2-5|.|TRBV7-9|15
CASSSTRTPRETQYF
TGTGCCAGCAGCTCGACTAGAACCCCACGTGAGACCCAGTACTTC
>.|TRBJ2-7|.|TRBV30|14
CAWRRQVSSYEQYF
TGTGCCTGGAGGCGACAGGTGAGCTCCTACGAGCAGTACTTC
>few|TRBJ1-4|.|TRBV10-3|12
CAIGEGNEKLFF
TGTGCCATAGGGGAGGGTAATGAAAAACTGTTTTTT
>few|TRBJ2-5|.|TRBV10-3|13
CAISGQGWETQYF
TGTGCCATCAGTGGGCAGGGTTGGGAGACCCAGTACTTC
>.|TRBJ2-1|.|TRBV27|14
CASSFVGGLNEQFF
TGTGCCAGCAGTTTCGTGGGAGGCCTCAATGAGCAGTTCTTC
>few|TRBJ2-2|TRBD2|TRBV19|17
CASSMGAGGPNTGELFF
TGTGCCAGTAGTATGGGGGCGGGAGGGCCCAACACCGGGGAGCTGTTTTTT
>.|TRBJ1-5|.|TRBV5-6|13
CASSSTRDSPQHF
TGTGCCAGCAGCAGTACCCGGGACTCCCCCCAGCATTTT
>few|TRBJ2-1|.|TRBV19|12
CASSTRSGEQFF
TGTGCCAGTAGTACTAGAAGCGGTGAGCAGTTCTTC
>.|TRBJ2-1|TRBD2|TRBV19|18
CASSIAGGRAGIGNEQFF
TGTGCCAGTAGTATAGCGGGCGGGAGGGCCGGTATTGGCAATGAGCAGTTCTTC
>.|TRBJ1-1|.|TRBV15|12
CATSRERVEAFF
TGTGCCACCAGCAGAGAGAGGGTGGAAGCTTTCTTT
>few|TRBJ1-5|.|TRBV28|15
CASSLYSTASGPQHF
TGTGCCAGCAGTTTATACTCGACAGCCTCTGGGCCCCAGCATTTT
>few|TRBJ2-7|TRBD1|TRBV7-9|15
CASSPGTGDTYEQYF
TGTGCCAGCAGCCCCGGGACAGGGGATACCTACGAGCAGTACTTC
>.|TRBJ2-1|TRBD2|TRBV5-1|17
CASSQTPGTSGYNEQFF
TGCGCCAGCAGCCAAACCCCCGGGACTAGCGGCTACAATGAGCAGTTCTTC
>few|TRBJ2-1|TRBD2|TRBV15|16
CATSRRELAGANEQFF
TGTGCCACCAGCAGAAGAGAACTAGCGGGAGCCAATGAGCAGTTCTTC
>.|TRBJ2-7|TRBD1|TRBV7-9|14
CASSLSGGIYEQYF
TGTGCCAGCAGTTTATCAGGGGGCATCTACGAGCAGTACTTC
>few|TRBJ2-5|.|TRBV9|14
CASSVGTHLETQYF
TGTGCCAGCAGCGTAGGAACTCATTTGGAGACCCAGTACTTC
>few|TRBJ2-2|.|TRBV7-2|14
CASSLDWNTGELFF
TGTGCCAGCAGCTTAGACTGGAACACCGGGGAGCTGTTTTTT
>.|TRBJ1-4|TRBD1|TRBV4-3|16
CASSQGGGHRFEKLFF
TGCGCCAGCAGCCAAGGAGGGGGCCACCGCTTTGAAAAACTGTTTTTT
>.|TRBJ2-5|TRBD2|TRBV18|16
CASSPSLAGYQETQYF
TGTGCCAGCTCACCATCCCTAGCGGGGTACCAAGAGACCCAGTACTTC
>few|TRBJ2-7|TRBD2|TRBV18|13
CASSPGGVDEQYF
TGTGCCAGCTCACCGGGGGGGGTTGACGAGCAGTACTTC